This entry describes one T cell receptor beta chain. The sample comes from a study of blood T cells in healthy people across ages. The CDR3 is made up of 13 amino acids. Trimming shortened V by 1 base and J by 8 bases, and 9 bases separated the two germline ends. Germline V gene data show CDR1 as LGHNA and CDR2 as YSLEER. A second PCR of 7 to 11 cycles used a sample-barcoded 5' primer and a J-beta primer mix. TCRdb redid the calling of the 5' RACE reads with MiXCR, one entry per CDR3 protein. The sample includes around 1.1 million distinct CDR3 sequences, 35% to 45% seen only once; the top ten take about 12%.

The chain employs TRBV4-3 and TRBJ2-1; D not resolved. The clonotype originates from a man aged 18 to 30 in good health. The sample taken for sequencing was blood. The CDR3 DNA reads TGCGCCAGCAGCCAAGCAGTTTACGATGAGCAGTTCTTC. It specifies CASSQAVYDEQFF.